The source of this T cell receptor beta chain is a study of CD8 T cells in Susac syndrome. The V end lost 0 bases, the J end lost 0 bases, and 12 bases lay between the germline ends. Germline values: CDR1 DFQATT, CDR2 SNEGSKA (reference sequence). This CDR3 has 15 amino acids. The authors reverse transcribed about 0.5 to 1 ug RNA with random hexamers. A single record per CDR3 protein comes from TCRdb applying MiXCR to the immunoSEQ multiplex PCR reads. Of some 150,000 distinct CDR3 sequences in the sample, 90% to 95% were seen once. The material sequenced was CD8+ T cells from PBMCs. The chain recombines TRBV20-1 with TRBJ2-7, with D possibly matching TRBD2 (6 bases). The receptor was isolated from a human donor with multiple sclerosis. The DNA for the CDR3 is TGCAGTGCTAGAGATTTGGCGGGGAGCTCCTACGAGCAGTACTTC. Its translation: CSARDLAGSSYEQYF.